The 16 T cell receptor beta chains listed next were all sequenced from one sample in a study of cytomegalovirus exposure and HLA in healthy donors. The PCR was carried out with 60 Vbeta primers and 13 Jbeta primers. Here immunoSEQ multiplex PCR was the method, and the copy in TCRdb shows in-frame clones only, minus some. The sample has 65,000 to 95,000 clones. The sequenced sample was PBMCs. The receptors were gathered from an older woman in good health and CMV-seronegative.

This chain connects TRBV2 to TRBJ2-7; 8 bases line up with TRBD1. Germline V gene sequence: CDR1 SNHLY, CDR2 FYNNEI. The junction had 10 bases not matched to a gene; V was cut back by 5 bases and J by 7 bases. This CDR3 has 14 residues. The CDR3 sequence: CASSPARGREEQYF. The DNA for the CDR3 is TGTGCCAGCAGTCCCGCCAGGGGGCGCGAAGAGCAGTACTTC.

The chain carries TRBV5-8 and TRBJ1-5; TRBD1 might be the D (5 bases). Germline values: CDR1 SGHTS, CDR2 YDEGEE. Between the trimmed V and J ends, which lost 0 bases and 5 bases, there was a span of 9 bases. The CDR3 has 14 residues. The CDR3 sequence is CASSLVWGYQPQHF. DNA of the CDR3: TGTGCCAGCAGCTTGGTTTGGGGCTATCAGCCCCAGCATTTT.

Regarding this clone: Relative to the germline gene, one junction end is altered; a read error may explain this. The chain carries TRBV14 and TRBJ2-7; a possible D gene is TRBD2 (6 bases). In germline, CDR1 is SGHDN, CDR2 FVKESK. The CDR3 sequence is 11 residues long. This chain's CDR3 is CASSQGTSLLF. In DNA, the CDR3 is TGTGCCAGCAGCCAAGGCACTAGCCTCCTCTTC.

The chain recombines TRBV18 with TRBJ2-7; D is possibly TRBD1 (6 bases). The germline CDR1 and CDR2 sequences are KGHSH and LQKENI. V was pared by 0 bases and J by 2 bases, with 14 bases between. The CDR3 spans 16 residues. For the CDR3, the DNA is TGTGCCAGCTCACCACCGTCCCAACAGGGCCCCTACGAGCAGTACTTC. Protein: CASSPPSQQGPYEQYF.

The CDR3 reads CASRPLDRVRGAEAFF. For the CDR3, the DNA is TGTGCCAGCAGGCCCCTCGACAGGGTAAGGGGAGCTGAAGCTTTCTTT. The chain has TRBV27 and TRBJ1-1; 7 nucleotides line up with TRBD1. V lost 6 bases, J lost 6 bases, and 16 bases stayed unmatched. Germline values: CDR1 MNHEY, CDR2 SMNVEV (reference sequence). The CDR3 is 16 amino acids.

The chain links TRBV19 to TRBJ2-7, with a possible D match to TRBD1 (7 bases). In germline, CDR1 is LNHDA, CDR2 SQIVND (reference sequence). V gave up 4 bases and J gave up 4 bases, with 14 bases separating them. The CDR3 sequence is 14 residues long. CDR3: CASSRGDRAYEQYF. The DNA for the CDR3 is TGTGCCAGTAGTAGGGGGGACAGAGCGTACGAGCAGTACTTC.

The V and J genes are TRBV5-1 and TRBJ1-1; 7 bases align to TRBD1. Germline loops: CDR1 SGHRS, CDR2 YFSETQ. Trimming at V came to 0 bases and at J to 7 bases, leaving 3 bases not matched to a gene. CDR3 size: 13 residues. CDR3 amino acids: CASSLDRGNEAFF. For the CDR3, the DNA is TGCGCCAGCAGCTTGGACAGGGGCAATGAAGCTTTCTTT.

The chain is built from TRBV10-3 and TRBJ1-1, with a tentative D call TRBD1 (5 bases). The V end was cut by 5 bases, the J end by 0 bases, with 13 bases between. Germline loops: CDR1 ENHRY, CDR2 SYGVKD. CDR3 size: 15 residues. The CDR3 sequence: CAISSPTVLNTEAFF. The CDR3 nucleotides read TGTGCCATCAGTTCTCCGACAGTCTTGAACACTGAAGCTTTCTTT.

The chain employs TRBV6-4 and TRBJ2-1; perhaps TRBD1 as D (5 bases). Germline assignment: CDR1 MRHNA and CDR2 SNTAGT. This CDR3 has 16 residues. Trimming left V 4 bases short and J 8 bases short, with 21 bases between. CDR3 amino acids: CASSVTQGVVFDEQFF. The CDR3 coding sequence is TGTGCCAGCAGTGTAACCCAGGGTGTAGTATTCGATGAGCAGTTCTTC.

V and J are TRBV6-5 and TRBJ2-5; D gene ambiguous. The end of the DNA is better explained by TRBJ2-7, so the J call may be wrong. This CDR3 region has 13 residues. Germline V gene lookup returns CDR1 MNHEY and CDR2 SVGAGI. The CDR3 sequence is CASSYSRGYEQYF. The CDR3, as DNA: TGTGCCAGCAGTTACTCGCGAGGATACGAGCAGTACTTC.

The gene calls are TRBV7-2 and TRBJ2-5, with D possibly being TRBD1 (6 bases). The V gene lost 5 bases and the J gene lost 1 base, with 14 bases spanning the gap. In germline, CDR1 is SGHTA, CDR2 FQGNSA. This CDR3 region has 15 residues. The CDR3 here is CASSNSGARQETQYF. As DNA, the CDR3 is TGTGCCAGCAGCAATTCAGGGGCCCGCCAAGAGACCCAGTACTTC.

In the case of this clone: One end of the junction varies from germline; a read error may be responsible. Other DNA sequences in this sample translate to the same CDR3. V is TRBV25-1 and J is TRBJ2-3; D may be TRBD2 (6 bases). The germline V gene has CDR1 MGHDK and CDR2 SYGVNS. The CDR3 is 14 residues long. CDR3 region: CASSATVAVDTQYF. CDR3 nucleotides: TGCGCCAGCAGTGCCACCGTAGCGGTAGATACGCAGTATTTT.

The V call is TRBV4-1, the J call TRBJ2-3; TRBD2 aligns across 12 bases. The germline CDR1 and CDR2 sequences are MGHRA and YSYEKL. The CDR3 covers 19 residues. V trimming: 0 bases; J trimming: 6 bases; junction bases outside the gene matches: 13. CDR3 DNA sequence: TGCGCCAGCAGCCAAGAACCCCATAGACTAGCGGGAGCGAGGGATACGCAGTATTTT. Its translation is CASSQEPHRLAGARDTQYF.

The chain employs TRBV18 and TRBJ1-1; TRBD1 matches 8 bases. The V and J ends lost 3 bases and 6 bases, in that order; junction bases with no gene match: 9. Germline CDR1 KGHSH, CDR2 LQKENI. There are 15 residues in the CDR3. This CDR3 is CASSPSDRVGAEAFF. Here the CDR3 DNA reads TGTGCCAGCTCACCGTCGGACAGGGTAGGCGCTGAAGCTTTCTTT.

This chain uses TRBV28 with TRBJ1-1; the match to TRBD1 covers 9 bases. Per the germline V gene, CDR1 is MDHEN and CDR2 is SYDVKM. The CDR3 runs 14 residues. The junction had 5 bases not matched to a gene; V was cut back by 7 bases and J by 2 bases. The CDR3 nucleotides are TGTGCCAGCATTAAAACAGGGGGCAACACTGAAGCTTTCTTT. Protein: CASIKTGGNTEAFF.

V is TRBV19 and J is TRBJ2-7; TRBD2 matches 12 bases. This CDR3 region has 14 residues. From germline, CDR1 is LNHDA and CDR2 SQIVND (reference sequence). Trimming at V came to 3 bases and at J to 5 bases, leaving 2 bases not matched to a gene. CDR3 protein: CASSIRLAGDEQYF. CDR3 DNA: TGTGCCAGTAGTATCCGACTAGCGGGAGACGAGCAGTACTTC.